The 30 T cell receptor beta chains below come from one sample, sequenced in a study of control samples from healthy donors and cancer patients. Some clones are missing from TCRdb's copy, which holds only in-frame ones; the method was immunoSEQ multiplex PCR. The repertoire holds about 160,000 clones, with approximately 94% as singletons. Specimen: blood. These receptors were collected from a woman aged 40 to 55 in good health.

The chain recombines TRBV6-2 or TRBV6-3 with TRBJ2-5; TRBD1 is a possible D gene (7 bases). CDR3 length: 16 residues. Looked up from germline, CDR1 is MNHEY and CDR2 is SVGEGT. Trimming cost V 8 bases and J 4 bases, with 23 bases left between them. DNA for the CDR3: TGTGCCAGCGGTTTCGAGGAGGGGGCAAAGGGAGAGACCCAGTACTTC. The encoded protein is CASGFEEGAKGETQYF.

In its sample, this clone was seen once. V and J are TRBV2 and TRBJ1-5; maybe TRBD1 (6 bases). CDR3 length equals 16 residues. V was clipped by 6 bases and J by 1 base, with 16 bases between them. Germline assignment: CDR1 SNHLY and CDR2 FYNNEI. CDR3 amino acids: CASRLETGGSNQPQHF. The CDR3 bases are TGTGCCAGCAGGCTTGAGACAGGTGGAAGCAATCAGCCCCAGCATTTT.

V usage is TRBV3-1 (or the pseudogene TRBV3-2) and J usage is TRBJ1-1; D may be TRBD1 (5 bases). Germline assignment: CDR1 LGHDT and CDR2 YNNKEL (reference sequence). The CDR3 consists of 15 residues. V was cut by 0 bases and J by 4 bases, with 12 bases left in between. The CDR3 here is CASSQDPWGSTEAFF. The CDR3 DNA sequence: TGTGCCAGCAGCCAAGATCCTTGGGGCAGCACTGAAGCTTTCTTT.

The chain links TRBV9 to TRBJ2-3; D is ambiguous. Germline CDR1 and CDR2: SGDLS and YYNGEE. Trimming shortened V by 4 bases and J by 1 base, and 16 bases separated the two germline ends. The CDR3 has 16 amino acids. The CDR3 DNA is TGTGCCAGCAGCCCCGCCCTCGTTGTTGGCACAGATACGCAGTATTTT. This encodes CASSPALVVGTDTQYF.

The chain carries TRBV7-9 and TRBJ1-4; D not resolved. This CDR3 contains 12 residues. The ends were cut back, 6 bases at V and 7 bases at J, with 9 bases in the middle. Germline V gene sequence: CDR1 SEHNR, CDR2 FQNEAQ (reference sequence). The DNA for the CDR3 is TGTGCCAGCAGGCTGGGATCTGAAAAACTGTTTTTT. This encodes CASRLGSEKLFF.

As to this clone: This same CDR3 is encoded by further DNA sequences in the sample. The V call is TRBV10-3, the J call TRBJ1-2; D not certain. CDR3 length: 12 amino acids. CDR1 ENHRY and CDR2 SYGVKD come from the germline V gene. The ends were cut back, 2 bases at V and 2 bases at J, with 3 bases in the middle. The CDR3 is CAISEANYGYTF. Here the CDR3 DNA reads TGTGCCATCAGTGAGGCGAACTATGGCTACACCTTC.

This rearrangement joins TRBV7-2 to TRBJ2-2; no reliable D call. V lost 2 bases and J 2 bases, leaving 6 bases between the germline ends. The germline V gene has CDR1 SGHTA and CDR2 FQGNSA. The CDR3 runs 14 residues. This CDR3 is CASSLNTNTGELFF. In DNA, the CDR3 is TGTGCCAGCAGCTTAAACACCAACACCGGGGAGCTGTTTTTT.

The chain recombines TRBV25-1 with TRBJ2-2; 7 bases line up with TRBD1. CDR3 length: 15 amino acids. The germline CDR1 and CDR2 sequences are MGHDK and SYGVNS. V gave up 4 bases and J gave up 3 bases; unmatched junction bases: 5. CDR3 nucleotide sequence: TGTGCCAGCAGTGGACAGGGAAGGGACACCGGGGAGCTGTTTTTT. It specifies CASSGQGRDTGELFF.

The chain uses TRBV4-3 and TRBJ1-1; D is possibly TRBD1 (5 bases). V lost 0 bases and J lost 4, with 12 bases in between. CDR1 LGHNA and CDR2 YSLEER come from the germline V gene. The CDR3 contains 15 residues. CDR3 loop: CASSQDAQGGTEAFF. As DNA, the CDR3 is TGCGCCAGCAGCCAAGATGCCCAGGGAGGCACTGAAGCTTTCTTT.

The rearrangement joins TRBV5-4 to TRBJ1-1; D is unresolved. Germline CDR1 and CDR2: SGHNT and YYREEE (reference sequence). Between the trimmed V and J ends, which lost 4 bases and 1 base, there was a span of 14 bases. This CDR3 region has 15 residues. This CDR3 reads CASSLRTAANTEAFF. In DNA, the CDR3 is TGTGCCAGCAGCCTTAGGACGGCAGCGAACACTGAAGCTTTCTTT.

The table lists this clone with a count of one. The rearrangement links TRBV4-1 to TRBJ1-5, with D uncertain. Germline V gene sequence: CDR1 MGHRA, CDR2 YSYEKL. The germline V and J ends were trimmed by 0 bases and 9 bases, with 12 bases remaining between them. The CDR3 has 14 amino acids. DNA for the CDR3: TGCGCCAGCAGCCAAGACTGGGAGAACGCGCCCCAGCATTTT. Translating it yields CASSQDWENAPQHF.

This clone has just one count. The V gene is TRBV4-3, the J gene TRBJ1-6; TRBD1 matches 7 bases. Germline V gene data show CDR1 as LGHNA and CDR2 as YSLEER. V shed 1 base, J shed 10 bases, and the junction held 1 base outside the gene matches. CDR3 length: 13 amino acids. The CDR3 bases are TGCGCCAGCAGCCAAGCAGGGGGGTCACCCCTCCACTTT. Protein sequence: CASSQAGGSPLHF.

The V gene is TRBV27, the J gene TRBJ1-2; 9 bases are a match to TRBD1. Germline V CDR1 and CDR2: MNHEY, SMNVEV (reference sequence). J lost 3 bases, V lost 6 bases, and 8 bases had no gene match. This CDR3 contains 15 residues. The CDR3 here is CASRNSGQGYYGYTF. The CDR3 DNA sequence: TGTGCCAGCAGAAACTCGGGACAGGGCTACTATGGCTACACCTTC.

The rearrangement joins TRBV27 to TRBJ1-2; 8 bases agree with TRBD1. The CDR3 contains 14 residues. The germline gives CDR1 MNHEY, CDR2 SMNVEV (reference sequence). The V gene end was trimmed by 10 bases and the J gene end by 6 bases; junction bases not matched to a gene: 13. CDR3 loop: CATLPAGQGHGYTF. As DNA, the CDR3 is TGTGCCACCCTCCCCGCCGGACAGGGACATGGCTACACCTTC.

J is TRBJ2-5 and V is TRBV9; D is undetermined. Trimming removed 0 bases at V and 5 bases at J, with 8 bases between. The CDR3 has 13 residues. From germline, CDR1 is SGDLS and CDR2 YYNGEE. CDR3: CASSVADTETQYF. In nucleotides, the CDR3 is TGTGCCAGCAGCGTAGCCGATACGGAGACCCAGTACTTC.

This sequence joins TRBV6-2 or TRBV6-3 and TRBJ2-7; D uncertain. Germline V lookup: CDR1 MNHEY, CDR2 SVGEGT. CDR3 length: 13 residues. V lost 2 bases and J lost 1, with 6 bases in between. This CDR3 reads CASSYSRSYEQYF. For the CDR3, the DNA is TGTGCCAGCAGTTACAGCAGGTCCTACGAGCAGTACTTC.

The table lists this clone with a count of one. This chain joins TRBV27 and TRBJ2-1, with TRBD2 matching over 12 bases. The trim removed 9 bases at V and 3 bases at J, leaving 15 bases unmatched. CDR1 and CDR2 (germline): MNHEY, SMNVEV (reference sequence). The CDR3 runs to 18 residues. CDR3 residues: CARRTSGVGVDVYNEQFF. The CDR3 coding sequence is TGTGCCAGAAGGACTAGCGGGGTGGGGGTTGACGTCTACAATGAGCAGTTCTTC.

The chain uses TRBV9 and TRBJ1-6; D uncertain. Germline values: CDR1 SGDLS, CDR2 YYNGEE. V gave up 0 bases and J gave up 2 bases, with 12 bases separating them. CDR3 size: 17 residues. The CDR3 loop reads CASSVVADEPYNSPLHF. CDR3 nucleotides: TGTGCCAGCAGCGTAGTGGCAGACGAGCCCTATAATTCACCCCTCCACTTT.

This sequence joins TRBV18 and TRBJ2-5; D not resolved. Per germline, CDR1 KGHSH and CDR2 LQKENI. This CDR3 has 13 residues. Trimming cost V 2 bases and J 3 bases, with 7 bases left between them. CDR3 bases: TGTGCCAGCTCACCAAATCTCGAAGAGACCCAGTACTTC. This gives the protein CASSPNLEETQYF. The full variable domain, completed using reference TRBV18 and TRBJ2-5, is NAGVMQNPRHLVRRRGQEARLRCSPMKGHSHVYWYRQLPEEGLKFMVYLQKENIIDESGMPKERFSAEFPKEGPSILRIQQVVRGDSAAYFCASSPNLEETQYFGPGTRLLVL.

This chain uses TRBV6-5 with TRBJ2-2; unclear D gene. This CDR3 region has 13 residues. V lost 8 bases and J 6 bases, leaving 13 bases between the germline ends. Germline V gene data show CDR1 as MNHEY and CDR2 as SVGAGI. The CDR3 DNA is TGTGCCAGCTCAATACACCAGGCCGGGGAGCTGTTTTTT. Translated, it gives CASSIHQAGELFF.

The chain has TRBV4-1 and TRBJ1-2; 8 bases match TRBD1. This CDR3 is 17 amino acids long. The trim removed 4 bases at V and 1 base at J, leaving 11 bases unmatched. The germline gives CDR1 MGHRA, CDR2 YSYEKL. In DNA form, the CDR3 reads TGCGCCAGCAGCCTCAGGCCCGGGACAGGCAATAACTATGGCTACACCTTC. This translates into CASSLRPGTGNNYGYTF.

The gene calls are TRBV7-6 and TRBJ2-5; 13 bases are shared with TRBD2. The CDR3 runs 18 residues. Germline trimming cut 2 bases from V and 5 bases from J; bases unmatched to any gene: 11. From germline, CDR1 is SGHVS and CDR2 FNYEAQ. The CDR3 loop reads CASSLRGLAGRGGETQYF. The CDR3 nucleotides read TGTGCCAGCAGCTTAAGGGGACTAGCGGGAAGAGGGGGCGAGACCCAGTACTTC.

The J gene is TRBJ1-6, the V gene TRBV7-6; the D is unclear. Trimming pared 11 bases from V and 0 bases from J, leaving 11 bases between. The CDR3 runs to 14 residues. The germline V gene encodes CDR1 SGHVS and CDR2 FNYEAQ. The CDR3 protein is CARGEASYNSPLHF. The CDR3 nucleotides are TGTGCCCGAGGAGAAGCCTCCTATAATTCACCCCTCCACTTT.

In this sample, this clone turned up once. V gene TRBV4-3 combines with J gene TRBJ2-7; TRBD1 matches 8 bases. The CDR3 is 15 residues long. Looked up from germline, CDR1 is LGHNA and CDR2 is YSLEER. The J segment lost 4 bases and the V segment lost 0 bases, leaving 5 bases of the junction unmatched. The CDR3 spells CASSQDTGQGYEQYF. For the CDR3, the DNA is TGCGCCAGCAGCCAAGATACCGGACAGGGTTACGAGCAGTACTTC.

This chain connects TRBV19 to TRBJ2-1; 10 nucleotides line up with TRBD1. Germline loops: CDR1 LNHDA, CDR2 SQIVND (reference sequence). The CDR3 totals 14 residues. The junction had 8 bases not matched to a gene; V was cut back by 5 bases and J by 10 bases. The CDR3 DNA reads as TGTGCCAGTAGTGGGGGACAGGGGATTTGGGAGCAGTTCTTC. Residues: CASSGGQGIWEQFF.

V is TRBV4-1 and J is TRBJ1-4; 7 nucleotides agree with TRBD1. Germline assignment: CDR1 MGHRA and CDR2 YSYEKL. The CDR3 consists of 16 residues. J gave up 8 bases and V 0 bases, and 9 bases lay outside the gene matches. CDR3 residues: CASSQERTGLTEKLFF. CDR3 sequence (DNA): TGCGCCAGCAGCCAAGAGAGGACAGGTCTGACCGAAAAACTGTTTTTT.

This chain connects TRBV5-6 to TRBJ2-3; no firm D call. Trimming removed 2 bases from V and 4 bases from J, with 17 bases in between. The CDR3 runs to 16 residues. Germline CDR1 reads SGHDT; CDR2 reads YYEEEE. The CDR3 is CASSFGPAVSADTQYF. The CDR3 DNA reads TGTGCCAGCAGCTTCGGGCCCGCGGTAAGCGCAGATACGCAGTATTTT.

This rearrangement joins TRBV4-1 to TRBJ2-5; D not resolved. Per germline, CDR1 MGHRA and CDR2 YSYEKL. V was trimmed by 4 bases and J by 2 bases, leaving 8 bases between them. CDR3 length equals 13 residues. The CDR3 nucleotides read TGCGCCAGCAGCCCCCGCATACAAGAGACCCAGTACTTC. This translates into CASSPRIQETQYF.

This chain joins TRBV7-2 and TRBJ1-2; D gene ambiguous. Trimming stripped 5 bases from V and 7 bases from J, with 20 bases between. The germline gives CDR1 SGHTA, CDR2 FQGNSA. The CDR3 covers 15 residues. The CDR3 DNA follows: TGTGCCAGCAGCCCCTCGGGCTTTCATCCCGCTGGCTACACCTTC. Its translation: CASSPSGFHPAGYTF.

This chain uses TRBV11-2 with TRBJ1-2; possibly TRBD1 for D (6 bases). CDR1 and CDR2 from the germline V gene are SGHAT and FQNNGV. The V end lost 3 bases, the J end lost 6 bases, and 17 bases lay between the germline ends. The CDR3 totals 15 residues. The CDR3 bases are TGTGCCAGCAGCTTCATAGGACAGTCCTTAAATGGCTACACCTTC. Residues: CASSFIGQSLNGYTF.